This TCR beta chain is from a study of control samples from healthy donors and cancer patients (dated by TCRdb to about 2020). V gives up 4 bases and J gives up 0 bases, and the segment between their germline ends measures 17 bases. Spanning cysteine to phenylalanine, the CDR3 consists of 18 amino acids. The retained sequence is limited to the CDR3, 54 bases, with the frame set at the first base. CDR1 and CDR2 (SGHKS, YYEKEE) derive from the germline V gene (reference sequence). Library preparation used the immunoSEQ multiplex PCR assay. TCRdb's version of the immuneACCESS table is confined to in-frame rearrangements and falls short of the full clone set. An unresolved V gene accounts for under half of the shortfall where checked; the remainder is of unknown origin. For this sample the table gives about 160,000 clones, of which 96% were detected only once. The top ten constitute approximately 0.93% of the sample.

This clone was seen only once. Its antigen remains undetermined. No qualities accompany the bases; no much larger clone lies one base away. This receptor chain uses TRBV5-5 and TRBJ2-6; the D gene is perhaps TRBD1, from 5 matching bases. Material for sequencing was blood. The clonotype originates from a woman in her thirties in good health. For the CDR3, the sequence is CASSPGPGIYSGANVLTF. DNA sequence: TGTGCCAGCAGCCCGGGCCCAGGGATCTACTCTGGGGCCAACGTCCTGACTTTC.